The 16 T cell receptor beta chains below all came from one sample that was sequenced in a study of metastatic and nonmetastatic thyroid tumors. Thyroid surgery was performed in patients who had received no treatment beforehand. TCRdb reprocessed the PCR reads using MiXCR. The data hold approximately 11,000 clones, with 27% observed a single time. Sequencing used adjacent normal tissue. The receptors come from a male donor with papillary thyroid cancer or a benign thyroid nodule (not recorded which). Some clones in this sample may be carry-over from other donors' samples.

V is TRBV25-1 and J is TRBJ1-2, with a weak D call TRBD1 (6 bases). Trimming shortened V by 1 base and J by 4 bases, and 19 bases separated the two germline ends. CDR1 is MGHDK and CDR2 is SYGVNS in the germline V gene. The CDR3 is 17 amino acids. The CDR3 sequence is CASSESGTQGVVYGYTF. The CDR3 DNA reads as TGTGCCAGCAGTGAATCGGGGACACAGGGAGTGGTCTATGGCTACACCTTC.

Judged by abundance, this clone is medium-sized (0.01 to 0.1%). The CDR3, as DNA: TGTGCCAGCAGCTCGGGACTAGCGGGGTTAGGCGATACGCAGTATTTT. As protein: CASSSGLAGLGDTQYF. The chain links TRBV11-3 to TRBJ2-3; 13 bases align to TRBD2. The J segment lost 6 bases and the V segment lost 4 bases, leaving 7 bases of the junction unmatched. Germline CDR1 and CDR2: SGHNT and YENEEA. The CDR3 is made up of 16 amino acids.

This rearrangement joins TRBV20-1 to TRBJ2-3; D gene ambiguous. Germline V gene lookup returns CDR1 DFQATT and CDR2 SNEGSKA (reference sequence). V lost 8 bases and J lost 4, with 13 bases in between. CDR3 length: 12 residues. CDR3 sequence (DNA): TGCAGTCCAAAGACAAGGGCAGATACGCAGTATTTT. It is translated as CSPKTRADTQYF.

The chain uses TRBV3-1 and TRBJ2-7; 11 bases map to TRBD2. The CDR3 totals 15 residues. Germline V gives CDR1 LGHDT, CDR2 YNNKEL (reference sequence). With V trimmed by 5 bases and J by 7 bases, 10 bases remained unmatched. The CDR3 is CASSEGLAGGMEQYF. The CDR3 DNA reads TGTGCCAGCAGCGAAGGACTAGCGGGTGGGATGGAGCAGTACTTC.

This clone was seen a few times. The chain couples TRBV6-2 or TRBV6-3 to TRBJ2-6, with 7 bases aligning to TRBD2. Losses at the gene ends were 8 bases for V and 0 bases for J; bases not matched to a gene: 10. The CDR3 covers 17 residues. CDR1 is MNHEY and CDR2 is SVGEGT in the germline V gene. For the CDR3, the DNA is TGTGCCAGCGGGGGGGACCTTTCCCTCTCTGGGGCCAACGTCCTGACTTTC. Translation gives CASGGDLSLSGANVLTF.

The chain carries TRBV5-1 and TRBJ2-1; D is uncertain. The V end lost 0 bases, the J end lost 6 bases, and 13 bases lay between the germline ends. The CDR3 is 15 amino acids. CDR1 and CDR2 from the germline V gene are SGHRS and YFSETQ. CDR3: CASSLEGMSTNEQFF. DNA of the CDR3: TGCGCCAGCAGCTTGGAGGGTATGTCTACCAATGAGCAGTTCTTC.

The chain links TRBV5-1 to TRBJ1-2; a weak D match, TRBD1 (5 bases). Per germline, CDR1 SGHRS and CDR2 YFSETQ. The V and J ends lost 2 bases and 6 bases respectively, with 11 bases between them. The CDR3 spans 13 residues. This CDR3 reads CASSFSEGHGYTF. The CDR3 region has the DNA TGCGCCAGCAGCTTTTCGGAGGGGCATGGCTACACCTTC.

This clone is judged medium-sized. J is TRBJ1-6 and V is TRBV20-1; 11 nucleotides align to TRBD1. The V gene's germline CDR1 is DFQATT and CDR2 SNEGSKA (reference sequence). The CDR3 totals 17 residues. V lost 1 base, J lost 9 bases, and 11 bases stayed unmatched. CDR3 sequence: CSARVGQGALLGSPLHF. CDR3 sequence (DNA): TGCAGTGCTAGAGTAGGACAGGGGGCCTTATTAGGTTCACCCCTCCACTTT.

There are a few counts of this clone. V gene TRBV19 combines with J gene TRBJ1-2, with 8 bases aligning to TRBD1. Trimming took 8 bases from V and 4 from J; bases not matched to a gene: 3. Germline CDR1 LNHDA, CDR2 SQIVND (reference sequence). This CDR3 is 12 amino acids long. This CDR3 reads CASSDRAYGYTF. In nucleotides, the CDR3 is TGTGCCAGTTCGGACAGGGCCTATGGCTACACCTTC.

This clone showed up just a few times. The rearrangement links TRBV27 to TRBJ2-7; 9 bases match TRBD2. Germline V gene sequence: CDR1 MNHEY, CDR2 SMNVEV (reference sequence). Trimming at V came to 3 bases and at J to 4 bases, leaving 16 bases not matched to a gene. The CDR3 contains 18 residues. CDR3 DNA sequence: TGTGCCAGCAGTTTGGCCGTCCCTCTAGCGGGATTTAGTTACGAGCAGTACTTC. This codes for CASSLAVPLAGFSYEQYF.

This clone has just a few counts. The rearrangement joins TRBV28 to TRBJ2-7; D might be TRBD2 (7 bases). The CDR3 runs 18 residues. Trimming left V 3 bases short and J 5 bases short, with 26 bases between. Germline-derived CDR1 and CDR2 are MDHEN and SYDVKM. The CDR3: CASSFSPFLRGGRNEQYF. The CDR3 DNA follows: TGTGCCAGCAGTTTTTCCCCATTCCTCAGGGGAGGGAGGAACGAGCAGTACTTC.

The chain links TRBV10-3 to TRBJ2-7, with TRBD2 identical over 15 bases. The V gene end was trimmed by 2 bases and the J gene end by 7 bases; junction bases not matched to a gene: 3. The germline V gene encodes CDR1 ENHRY and CDR2 SYGVKD. CDR3 length: 15 amino acids. In DNA, the CDR3 is TGTGCCATCAGTGAGCCGGGACTAGCGGGAGGTGAGCAGTACTTC. This gives the protein CAISEPGLAGGEQYF.

V and J are TRBV11-2 and TRBJ2-3; no clear D. Germline V CDR1 and CDR2: SGHAT, FQNNGV. V was shortened by 5 bases and J by 2 bases, with 17 bases between the two germline ends. The CDR3 extends over 16 amino acids. The DNA of the CDR3 is TGTGCCAGCAGCCCGAATGCGGAAACACTCACAGATACGCAGTATTTT. It is translated as CASSPNAETLTDTQYF.

The chain recombines TRBV27 with TRBJ2-2, with D perhaps matching TRBD2 (6 bases). Trimming removed 6 bases at V and 8 bases at J, with 10 bases between. The CDR3 spans 12 residues. CDR1 and CDR2 from the germline V gene are MNHEY and SMNVEV (reference sequence). This chain's CDR3 is CASSPGAGELFF. The CDR3 bases are TGTGCCAGCAGCCCGGGAGCAGGGGAGCTGTTTTTT.

The rearrangement links TRBV13 to TRBJ1-1, with 9 nucleotides matching TRBD1. The length of the CDR3 is 12 residues. From germline, CDR1 is PRHDT and CDR2 FYEKMQ (reference sequence). The V and J ends lost 6 bases and 10 bases, in that order; junction bases with no gene match: 6. This CDR3 reads CASRTPGQGAFF. CDR3 bases: TGTGCCAGCAGAACTCCGGGACAGGGAGCTTTCTTT.

The rearrangement links TRBV4-1 to TRBJ1-4; the D gene is possibly TRBD1 (5 bases). The CDR3 loop spans 14 amino acids. V was trimmed by 3 bases and J by 8 bases, leaving 13 bases between them. Germline lookup yields CDR1 MGHRA and CDR2 YSYEKL. The CDR3 region has the DNA TGCGCCAGCAGCCAGCAGGGCCATGGGGAAAAACTGTTTTTT. It translates to CASSQQGHGEKLFF.